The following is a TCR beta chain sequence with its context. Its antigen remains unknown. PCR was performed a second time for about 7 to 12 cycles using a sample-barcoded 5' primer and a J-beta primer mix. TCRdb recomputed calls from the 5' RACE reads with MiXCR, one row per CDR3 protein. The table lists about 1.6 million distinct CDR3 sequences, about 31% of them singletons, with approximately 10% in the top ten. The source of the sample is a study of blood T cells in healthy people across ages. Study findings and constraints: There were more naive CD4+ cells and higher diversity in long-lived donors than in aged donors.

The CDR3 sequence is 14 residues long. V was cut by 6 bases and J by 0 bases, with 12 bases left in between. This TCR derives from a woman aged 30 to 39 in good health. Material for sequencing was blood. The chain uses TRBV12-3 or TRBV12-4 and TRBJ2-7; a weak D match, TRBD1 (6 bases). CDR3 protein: CASRLDSSSYEQYF. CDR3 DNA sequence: TGTGCCAGCAGGTTGGACAGCTCCTCCTACGAGCAGTACTTC.